The present T cell receptor beta chain was sequenced within a study of blood T cell repertoires in COVID-19. For the study at large: Nucleic acid was either cDNA or gDNA, and it came from T cells, B-cell-depleted T cells, or PBMCs.

Per the germline V gene, CDR1 is MDHEN and CDR2 is SYDVKM. The CDR3 is made up of 14 amino acids. The V gene lost 10 bases and the J gene lost 3 bases, with 15 bases spanning the gap. Original methodology: Reference gene primer amplification gave estimated nucleated cell counts. Produced via immunoSEQ multiplex PCR; TCRdb's table is partial and in-frame only. V, J and clone size reflect that table, while D and trimming were determined from the DNA. Of approximately 200,000 clones in the sample, approximately 88% are singletons; the top ten hold 4% to 5%. The receptor was isolated from a woman between 25 and 40 years old with acute or convalescent COVID-19. The rearrangement joins TRBV28 to TRBJ2-2; tentatively, D is TRBD1 (6 bases). The sample was peripheral blood. CDR3 amino acids: CATRFRGHTGELFF. CDR3 nucleotide sequence: TGTGCCACCCGATTCAGGGGTCACACCGGGGAGCTGTTTTTT.